This entry concerns a single TCR beta chain. The antigen is undetermined. Samples came from healthy bone marrow donors. This entry is derived from a study of cytomegalovirus exposure and HLA in healthy donors. Study-wide points: It was confirmed in vitro that three of the CMV-associated chains were specific for CMV antigens. Presence/absence analyses treated sequencing depth as roughly uniform across donors. A later analysis linked a missense DCLRE1C variant to TCR beta V- and J-gene trimming.

This PCR relied on a set of 60 Vbeta primers and 13 Jbeta primers. TCRdb keeps only in-frame clones here, not all; method: immunoSEQ multiplex PCR. The sample records around 94,000 clones, approximately 76% being singletons. Trimming stripped 2 bases from V and 3 bases from J, with 8 bases between. This CDR3 contains 13 residues. Germline CDR1 reads GTSNPN; CDR2 reads SVGIG (reference sequence). The sample comprised PBMCs. This clonotype was obtained from an older woman in good health and CMV-seropositive. The chain joins TRBV30 to TRBJ1-5; D gene uncertain. The DNA for the CDR3 is TGTGCCTGGAGTCCTACGATCAATCAGCCCCAGCATTTT. As protein: CAWSPTINQPQHF.